These 10 T cell receptor beta chains were all obtained from the same sample, sequenced in a study of blood T cell repertoires in COVID-19. Here immunoSEQ multiplex PCR was the method, and the copy in TCRdb shows in-frame clones only, minus some. Of some 210,000 clones listed, about 94% are singletons. Sequencing was performed on peripheral blood. The origin of the receptors is a man aged 55-75 years with COVID-19, enrolled during active disease.

The chain has TRBV7-6 and TRBJ1-3; 7 bases agree with TRBD1. CDR3 length: 17 amino acids. The trim removed 5 bases at V and 0 bases at J, leaving 10 bases unmatched. The V gene's germline CDR1 is SGHVS and CDR2 FNYEAQ. DNA of the CDR3: TGTGCCAGCAGCGGCAGGGACAGCTCTTCCTCTGGAAACACCATATATTTT. This sequence encodes CASSGRDSSSSGNTIYF.

The J gene is TRBJ2-3, the V gene TRBV3-1 (or the pseudogene TRBV3-2); TRBD2 matches at 10 bases. V shed 4 bases and J 7 bases; nucleotides not matched to a gene: 11. The CDR3 is made up of 16 amino acids. Germline CDR1 LGHDT, CDR2 YNNKEL (reference sequence). CDR3 nucleotides: TGTGCCAGCAGCCCTAGTTCTAGCGGGAGAGGGTATACGCAGTATTTT. Its protein is CASSPSSSGRGYTQYF.

The chain employs TRBV18 and TRBJ1-5, with a weak D call TRBD1 (6 bases). The V gene's germline CDR1 is KGHSH and CDR2 LQKENI. CDR3 length: 16 amino acids. V was trimmed by 2 bases and J by 4 bases, leaving 15 bases between them. CDR3 residues: CASSPSVNRENQPQHF. The DNA of the CDR3 is TGTGCCAGCTCACCATCGGTCAACAGGGAAAATCAGCCCCAGCATTTT.

In its sample, this clone was seen a few times. Other DNA sequences in the same sample also yield this CDR3. The chain couples TRBV28 to TRBJ1-2; a weak D match, TRBD1 (5 bases). The CDR3 loop spans 13 amino acids. Germline V lookup: CDR1 MDHEN, CDR2 SYDVKM. The germline V and J ends were trimmed by 6 bases and 5 bases, with 13 bases remaining between them. The CDR3 spells CASRLQGPYGYTF. The CDR3 coding sequence is TGTGCCAGCAGACTCCAGGGTCCTTATGGCTACACCTTC.

This rearrangement joins TRBV5-5 to TRBJ1-2; TRBD1 might be the D (5 bases). The germline gives CDR1 SGHKS, CDR2 YYEKEE (reference sequence). CDR3 length equals 14 residues. Between the trimmed V and J ends, which lost 1 base and 4 bases, there was a span of 11 bases. For the CDR3, the DNA is TGTGCCAGCAGCTTGTTCTCGGGGGGCTATGGCTACACCTTC. It encodes CASSLFSGGYGYTF.

The CDR3 spells CSVGTSGRARSRYEQYF. CDR3 nucleotides: TGCAGCGTTGGAACTAGCGGGAGGGCCCGGAGTAGGTACGAGCAGTACTTC. The rearrangement joins TRBV29-1 to TRBJ2-7; TRBD2 matches 13 bases. The CDR3 sequence is 17 residues long. CDR1 and CDR2 from the germline V gene are SQVTM and ANQGSEA. Trimming took 4 bases from V and 4 from J; bases not matched to a gene: 13.

This chain joins TRBV18 and TRBJ1-3, with D perhaps TRBD1 (6 bases). The V end lost 3 bases, the J end lost 0 bases, and 12 bases lay between the germline ends. Germline CDR1 and CDR2: KGHSH and LQKENI. The CDR3 has 16 residues. The CDR3 spells CASSPRTELSGNTIYF. The CDR3, as DNA: TGTGCCAGCTCACCGAGGACAGAACTCTCTGGAAACACCATATATTTT.

The chain links TRBV11-3 to TRBJ2-5, with D possibly matching TRBD1 (6 bases). Germline loops: CDR1 SGHNT, CDR2 YENEEA. The V and J ends lost 0 bases and 4 bases respectively, with 12 bases between them. The CDR3 covers 15 residues. The CDR3, as DNA: TGTGCCAGCAGCTTAGATGGCGGCAGGGGAGAGACCCAGTACTTC. This translates into CASSLDGGRGETQYF.

CDR3 in amino acids: CASSPLAGGVTDTQYF. In DNA form, the CDR3 reads TGTGCCAGCAGCCCCTTAGCGGGGGGGGTCACAGATACGCAGTATTTT. The rearrangement uses TRBV7-9 and TRBJ2-3; 11 bases are a match to TRBD2. Germline V lookup: CDR1 SEHNR, CDR2 FQNEAQ (reference sequence). The CDR3 runs 16 residues. Germline trimming cut 5 bases from V and 2 bases from J; bases unmatched to any gene: 6.

The V call is TRBV6-6, the J call TRBJ1-6; D is unresolved. Deletions cut 6 bases from V and 7 bases from J, with 7 bases between. The germline V gene has CDR1 MNHNY and CDR2 SVGAGI (reference sequence). The CDR3 is 12 amino acids. CDR3 DNA sequence: TGTGCCAGCAGGAGAGCGAATTCACCCCTCCACTTT. As protein: CASRRANSPLHF.